This is a list of T cell receptor beta chains from one sample in a study of shared clonotypes between healthy human individuals. Produced via immunoSEQ multiplex PCR; TCRdb's table is partial and in-frame only. The sample holds some 2,000,000 clones; more than 90% are singletons and the top ten take 0.1% to 0.15%. The sample comprised naive CD4+ T cells sorted from blood. All receptors derive from a man aged 18 to 35 in good health. CDR3s include the opening cysteine and the closing phenylalanine or tryptophan. D genes are given only for firm matches. Size is omitted from some rows. Given values are once, few, many or a class for expanded clones.

NA TRBJ2-1 TRBV9 NA TGTGCCAGCAGCGAACTCTACAATGAGCAGTTCTTC CASSELYNEQFF
NA TRBJ1-1 TRBV5-4 NA TGTGCCAGCAGCTCGAGGACAGTTAGGGACACTGAAGCTTTCTTT CASSSRTVRDTEAFF
TRBD2 TRBJ2-1 TRBV6-6 NA TGTGCCAGCAGTATAGGGACTATCAATGAGCAGTTCTTC CASSIGTINEQFF
NA TRBJ1-5 TRBV19 once TGTGCCAGTACTTGGACGGAGTCGAATCAGCCCCAGCATTTT CASTWTESNQPQHF
NA TRBJ2-6 TRBV30 NA TGTGCCTGGCTGACACAGTCTGGGGCCAACGTCCTGACTTTC CAWLTQSGANVLTF
TRBD1 TRBJ2-5 TRBV27 NA TGTGCCAGCAGTCCGACGACAGGGAGGACCCAGTACTTC CASSPTTGRTQYF
NA TRBJ1-3 TRBV7-2 NA TGTGCCAGCAGCTTACAAGGAAACACCATATATTTT CASSLQGNTIYF
NA TRBJ1-5 TRBV18 NA TGTGCCAGCTCCCCGGACAGTCTCCAGCCCCAGCATTTT CASSPDSLQPQHF
TRBD1 TRBJ1-2 TRBV5-4 NA TGTGCCAGCAGCCGAATTACAGGGGACAGTAACTATGGCTACACCTTC CASSRITGDSNYGYTF
NA TRBJ1-3 TRBV6-1 NA TGTGCCAGCAGTCTCGGACCCGGTGGGAACACCATATATTTT CASSLGPGGNTIYF
TRBD1 TRBJ2-1 TRBV29-1 NA TGCAGCGTGTCCTCAGGGGGCTTGGGTGAGCAGTTCTTC CSVSSGGLGEQFF
TRBD1 TRBJ1-2 TRBV6-1 NA TGTGCCAGCCTAGGGACAGAACTCTATGGCTACACCTTC CASLGTELYGYTF